Listed below are T cell receptor beta chains from one sample, sequenced in a study of CD8+ T cells in alopecia areata. Sequenced by immunoSEQ multiplex PCR; TCRdb stores in-frame clones only, minus some. The data contain some 180,000 clones, 40% to 65% of them singletons. The sample here was CD8+ T cells sorted from blood, taken at week 52, from a patient treated with tofacitinib. The receptors here all came from a human donor with alopecia areata. CDR3s include the opening cysteine and the closing phenylalanine or tryptophan. The order of the fields is clone size, V gene, D gene, J gene, CDR3 protein, CDR3 DNA. The D gene is left open where the match is weak. The size field is filled for only some rows; it gives once, few, many or a size class.

once	TRBV30	TRBD1	TRBJ1-3	CAFHPLRDRGLGNTIYF	TGTGCCTTTCACCCCCTCCGGGACAGGGGGCTTGGAAACACCATATATTTT
.	TRBV7-9	.	TRBJ2-7	CASSLARGERRHEQYF	TGTGCCAGCAGCTTGGCGAGGGGGGAGCGGCGGCACGAGCAGTACTTC
.	TRBV5-4	TRBD1	TRBJ2-7	CASSLGTGRGYEQYF	TGTGCCAGCAGCTTAGGGACAGGCAGGGGCTACGAGCAGTACTTC
.	TRBV6-6	.	TRBJ1-6	CASRIRDFGSPLHF	TGTGCCAGCAGGATTCGGGATTTTGGTTCACCCCTCCACTTT
.	TRBV4-1	TRBD1	TRBJ1-1	CASSQHRGRNTEAFF	TGCGCCAGCAGCCAGCACAGGGGGAGGAACACTGAAGCTTTCTTT
.	TRBV5-1	TRBD1	TRBJ2-7	CASSSDRPYEQYF	TGCGCCAGCAGCTCGGACAGGCCCTACGAGCAGTACTTC
once	TRBV11-2	.	TRBJ2-5	CASSRQSIETQYF	TGTGCCAGCAGCCGACAGTCTATAGAGACCCAGTACTTC
few	TRBV27	.	TRBJ2-6	CASSRASGANVLTF	TGTGCCAGCAGTAGGGCCTCTGGGGCCAACGTCCTGACTTTC
.	TRBV7-9	.	TRBJ2-7	CATVVLGRSSYEQYF	TGTGCCACCGTTGTATTGGGACGGAGCTCCTACGAGCAGTACTTC
.	TRBV30	.	TRBJ1-1	CAWTEGGTEAFF	TGTGCCTGGACGGAGGGAGGCACTGAAGCTTTCTTT
.	TRBV9	.	TRBJ2-6	CASSVDRFIGANVLTF	TGTGCCAGCAGCGTAGACAGGTTCATAGGGGCCAACGTCCTGACTTTC
.	TRBV13	.	TRBJ1-1	CASSDSMNTEAFF	TGTGCCAGCAGCGACAGCATGAACACTGAAGCTTTCTTT
.	TRBV7-8	.	TRBJ2-5	CASSLTVLYRAQYF	TGTGCCAGCAGCTTAACGGTCCTTTACAGAGCCCAGTACTTC
.	TRBV6-5	.	TRBJ2-5	CASSNSGWAETQYF	TGTGCCAGCAGTAACTCCGGGTGGGCAGAGACCCAGTACTTC
.	TRBV9	TRBD1	TRBJ2-1	CASSAGTGAEFF	TGTGCCAGCAGCGCAGGGACAGGGGCAGAGTTCTTC
.	TRBV5-1	TRBD1	TRBJ2-2	CASSRDSLRELFF	TGCGCCAGCAGCCGGGACAGTTTACGGGAGCTGTTTTTT
.	TRBV5-1	TRBD1	TRBJ1-2	CASSLAQGADYGYTF	TGCGCCAGCAGCTTGGCACAGGGGGCCGACTATGGCTACACCTTC
.	TRBV9	.	TRBJ2-7	CASSVGDDYEQYF	TGTGCCAGCAGCGTAGGAGATGACTACGAGCAGTACTTC
.	TRBV2	.	TRBJ2-2	CASSDSLNTGELFF	TGTGCCAGCAGTGATTCCCTGAACACCGGGGAGCTGTTTTTT
.	TRBV4-1	TRBD2	TRBJ2-3	CASSQLPPLAGVDTQYF	TGCGCCAGCAGCCAACTTCCCCCTCTAGCGGGGGTGGATACGCAGTATTTT
.	TRBV7-9	TRBD1	TRBJ1-2	CASSLRQGDLSDGYTF	TGTGCCAGCAGCCTTCGACAGGGGGATTTGTCAGATGGCTACACCTTC
.	TRBV10-2	.	TRBJ2-7	CASKVPLPPYEQYF	TGCGCCAGCAAGGTCCCTTTGCCGCCCTACGAGCAGTACTTC
few	TRBV13	.	TRBJ2-5	CASSPSPGETQYF	TGTGCCAGCAGCCCCTCCCCCGGGGAGACCCAGTACTTC
few	TRBV29-1	.	TRBJ2-2	CSGQGGQTTGELFF	TGCAGCGGCCAGGGGGGACAAACCACCGGGGAGCTGTTTTTT
.	TRBV13	.	TRBJ2-2	CASSDDSPKNTGELFF	TGTGCCAGCAGCGACGACAGTCCCAAGAACACCGGGGAGCTGTTTTTT